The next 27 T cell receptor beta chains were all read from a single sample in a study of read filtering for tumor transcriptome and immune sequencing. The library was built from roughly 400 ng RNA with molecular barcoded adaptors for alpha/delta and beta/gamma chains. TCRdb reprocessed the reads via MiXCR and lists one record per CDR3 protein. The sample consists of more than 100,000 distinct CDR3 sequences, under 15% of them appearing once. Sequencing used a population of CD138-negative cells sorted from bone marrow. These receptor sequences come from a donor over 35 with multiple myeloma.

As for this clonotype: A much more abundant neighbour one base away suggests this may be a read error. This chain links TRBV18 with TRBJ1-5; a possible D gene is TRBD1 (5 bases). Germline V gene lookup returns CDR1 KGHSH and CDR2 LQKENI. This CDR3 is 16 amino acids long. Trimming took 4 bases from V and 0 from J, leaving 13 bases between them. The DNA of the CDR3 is TGTGCCAGCTCACAAATGGGCAGGGATAGCAATCAGCCCCAGCATTTT. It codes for CASSQMGRDSNQPQHF.

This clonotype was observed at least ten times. In nucleotides, the CDR3 is TGCAGTGCTAACACTCAGATAGCGGGGGGGGATGAGCAGTTCTTC. It is translated as CSANTQIAGGDEQFF. The chain is built from TRBV20-1 and TRBJ2-1, with 11 nucleotides matching TRBD2. The CDR3 runs to 15 residues. The junction had 10 bases not matched to a gene; V was cut back by 4 bases and J by 8 bases. The V gene's germline CDR1 is DFQATT and CDR2 SNEGSKA (reference sequence).

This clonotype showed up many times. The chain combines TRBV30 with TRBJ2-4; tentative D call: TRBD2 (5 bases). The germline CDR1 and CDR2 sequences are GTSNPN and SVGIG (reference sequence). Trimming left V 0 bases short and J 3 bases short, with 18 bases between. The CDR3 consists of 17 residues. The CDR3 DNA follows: TGTGCCTGGAGTGTAGCTGGGAGATCGTCTGACAAAAACATTCAGTACTTC. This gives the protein CAWSVAGRSSDKNIQYF.

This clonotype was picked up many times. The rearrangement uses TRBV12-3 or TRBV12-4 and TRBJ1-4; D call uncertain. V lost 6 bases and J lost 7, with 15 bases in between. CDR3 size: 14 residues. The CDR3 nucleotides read TGTGCCAGCAGCCCCGCCGATCGGAGTGAAAAACTGTTTTTT. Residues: CASSPADRSEKLFF.

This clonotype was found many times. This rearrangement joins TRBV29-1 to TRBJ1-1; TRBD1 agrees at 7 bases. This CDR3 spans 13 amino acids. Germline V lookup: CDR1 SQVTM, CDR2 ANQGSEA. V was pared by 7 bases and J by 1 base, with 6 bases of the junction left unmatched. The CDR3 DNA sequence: TGCAGCGGTACGGGACAGACGAACACTGAAGCTTTCTTT. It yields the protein CSGTGQTNTEAFF.

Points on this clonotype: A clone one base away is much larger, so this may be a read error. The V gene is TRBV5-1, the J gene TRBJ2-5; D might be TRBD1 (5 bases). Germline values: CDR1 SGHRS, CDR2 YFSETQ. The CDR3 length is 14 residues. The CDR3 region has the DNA TGCGCCAGCAGCTTCCACAGGACCCAAGAGACCCCGTACTTC. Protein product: CASSFHRTQETPYF.

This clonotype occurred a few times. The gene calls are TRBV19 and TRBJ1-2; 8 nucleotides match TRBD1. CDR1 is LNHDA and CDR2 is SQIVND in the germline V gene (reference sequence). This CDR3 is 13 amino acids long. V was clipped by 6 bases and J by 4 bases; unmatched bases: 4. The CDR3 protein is CASRQGAAYGYTF. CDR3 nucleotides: TGTGCCAGTAGGCAGGGGGCTGCCTATGGCTACACCTTC.

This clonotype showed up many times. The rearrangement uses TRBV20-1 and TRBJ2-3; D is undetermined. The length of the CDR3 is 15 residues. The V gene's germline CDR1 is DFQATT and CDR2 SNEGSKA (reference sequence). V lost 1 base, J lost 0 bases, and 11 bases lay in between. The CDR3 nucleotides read TGCAGTGCTAGAGGAACGTCGGCTAGCACAGATACGCAGTATTTT. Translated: CSARGTSASTDTQYF.

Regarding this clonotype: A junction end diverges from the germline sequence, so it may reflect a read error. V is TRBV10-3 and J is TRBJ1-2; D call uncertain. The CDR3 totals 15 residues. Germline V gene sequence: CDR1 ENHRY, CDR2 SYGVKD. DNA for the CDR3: TGTGCCATCAGTGAGTCGGCCGGAACTAACTATGGCTGCACCTTC. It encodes CAISESAGTNYGCTF.

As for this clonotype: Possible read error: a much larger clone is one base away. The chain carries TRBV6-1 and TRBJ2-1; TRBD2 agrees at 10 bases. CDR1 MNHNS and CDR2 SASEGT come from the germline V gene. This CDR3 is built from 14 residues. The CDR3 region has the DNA TGTGCCAGCAGCACTAGCGGGATTCACAATGGGCAGTTCTTC. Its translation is CASSTSGIHNGQFF.

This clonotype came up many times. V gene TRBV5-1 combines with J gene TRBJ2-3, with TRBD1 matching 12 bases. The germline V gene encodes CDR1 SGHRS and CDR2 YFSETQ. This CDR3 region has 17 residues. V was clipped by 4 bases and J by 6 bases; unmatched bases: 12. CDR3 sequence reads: CASSIAPGTGGVDTQYF. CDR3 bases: TGCGCCAGCAGCATAGCCCCCGGGACAGGGGGCGTGGATACGCAGTATTTT.

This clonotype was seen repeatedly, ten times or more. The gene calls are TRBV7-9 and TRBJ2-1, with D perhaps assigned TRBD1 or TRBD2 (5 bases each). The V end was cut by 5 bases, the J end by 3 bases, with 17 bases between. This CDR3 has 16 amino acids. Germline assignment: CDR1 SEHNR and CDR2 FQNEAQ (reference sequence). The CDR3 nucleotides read TGTGCCAGCAGCCACACGGGCTCGAGGGGCTACAATGAGCAGTTCTTC. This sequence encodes CASSHTGSRGYNEQFF.

The CDR3 spells CASSTPGQGFSYEQYF. In DNA form, the CDR3 reads TGTGCCAGTAGTACTCCGGGACAGGGTTTTTCCTACGAGCAGTACTTC. The genes are TRBV19 and TRBJ2-7; TRBD1 agrees at 9 bases. Germline V gene data show CDR1 as LNHDA and CDR2 as SQIVND (reference sequence). V lost 4 bases and J lost 1; bases outside the gene matches: 8. This CDR3 is built from 16 residues. The full variable domain, rest sourced from reference TRBV19 and TRBJ2-7, is DGGITQSPKYLFRKEGQNVTLSCEQNLNHDAMYWYRQDPGQGLRLIYYSQIVNDFQKGDIAEGYSVSREKKESFPLTVTSAQKNPTAFYLCASSTPGQGFSYEQYFGPGTRLTVT.

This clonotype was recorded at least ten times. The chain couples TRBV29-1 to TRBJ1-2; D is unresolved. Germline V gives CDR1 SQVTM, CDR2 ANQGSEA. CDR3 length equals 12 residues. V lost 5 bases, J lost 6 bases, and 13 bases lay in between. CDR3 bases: TGCAGCGTTTCGTACGGGAGAGATGGCTACACCTTC. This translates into CSVSYGRDGYTF.

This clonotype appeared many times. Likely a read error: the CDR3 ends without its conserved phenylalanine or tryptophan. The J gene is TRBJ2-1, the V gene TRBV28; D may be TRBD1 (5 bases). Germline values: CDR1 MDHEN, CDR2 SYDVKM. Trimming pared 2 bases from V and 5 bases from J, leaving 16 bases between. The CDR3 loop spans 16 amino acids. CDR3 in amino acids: CASSLMPGMVNNEQFL. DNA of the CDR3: TGTGCCAGCAGTTTAATGCCAGGGATGGTAAACAATGAGCAGTTCCTC.

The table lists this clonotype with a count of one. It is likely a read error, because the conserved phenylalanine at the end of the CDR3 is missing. This CDR3 is CASSLFREGPDTQYL. The CDR3 DNA reads as TGTGCCAGCAGCTTATTCCGGGAGGGCCCAGATACGCAGTATCTT. The chain combines TRBV7-2 with TRBJ2-3; TRBD2 matches 8 bases. From germline, CDR1 is SGHTA and CDR2 FQGNSA. The V and J ends lost 2 bases and 4 bases, in that order; junction bases with no gene match: 5. The CDR3 runs 15 residues.

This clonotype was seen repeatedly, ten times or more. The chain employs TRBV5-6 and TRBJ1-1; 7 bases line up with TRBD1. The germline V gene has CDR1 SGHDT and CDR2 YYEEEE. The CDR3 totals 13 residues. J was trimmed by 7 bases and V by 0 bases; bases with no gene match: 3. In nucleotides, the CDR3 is TGTGCCAGCAGCTTGGGGGGGACAGATGAAGCTTTCTTT. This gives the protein CASSLGGTDEAFF.

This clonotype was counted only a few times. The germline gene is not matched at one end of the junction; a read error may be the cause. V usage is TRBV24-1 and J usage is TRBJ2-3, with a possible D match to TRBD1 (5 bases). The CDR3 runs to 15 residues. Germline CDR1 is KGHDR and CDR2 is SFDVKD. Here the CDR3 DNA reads TGTGCCACCAGTGACCGGACGGACCTGACAGATACGCAGTACTTT. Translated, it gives CATSDRTDLTDTQYF.

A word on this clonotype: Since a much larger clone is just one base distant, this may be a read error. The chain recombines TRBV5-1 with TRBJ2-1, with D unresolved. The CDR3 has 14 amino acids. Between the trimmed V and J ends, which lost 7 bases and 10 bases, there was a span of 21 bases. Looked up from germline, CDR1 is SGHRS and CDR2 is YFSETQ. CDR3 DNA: TGCGCCAGCGCGTGGTCCTCCACCGATGCAGAGCAGTTCTTC. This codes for CASAWSSTDAEQFF.

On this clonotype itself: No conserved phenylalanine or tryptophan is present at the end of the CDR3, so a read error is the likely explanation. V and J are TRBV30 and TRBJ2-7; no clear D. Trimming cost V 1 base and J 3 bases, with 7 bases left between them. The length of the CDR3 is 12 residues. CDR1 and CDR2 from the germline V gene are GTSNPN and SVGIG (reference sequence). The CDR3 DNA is TGTGCCTGGAGTGCTCTTTTCTACGAGCAGTACTCC. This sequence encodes CAWSALFYEQYS.

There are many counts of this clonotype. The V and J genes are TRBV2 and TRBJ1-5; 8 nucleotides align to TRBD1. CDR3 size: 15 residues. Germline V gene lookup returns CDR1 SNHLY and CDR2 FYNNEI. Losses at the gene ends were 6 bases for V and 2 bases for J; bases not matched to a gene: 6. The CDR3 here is CASRDGQGGNQPQHF. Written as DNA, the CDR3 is TGTGCCAGCAGAGATGGACAGGGAGGCAATCAGCCCCAGCATTTT.

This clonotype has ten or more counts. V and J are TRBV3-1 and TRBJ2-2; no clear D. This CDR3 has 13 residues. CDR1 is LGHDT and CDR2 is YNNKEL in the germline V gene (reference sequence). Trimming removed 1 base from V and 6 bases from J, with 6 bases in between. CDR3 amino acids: CASSQGFPGELFF. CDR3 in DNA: TGTGCCAGCAGCCAAGGGTTCCCCGGGGAGCTGTTTTTT.

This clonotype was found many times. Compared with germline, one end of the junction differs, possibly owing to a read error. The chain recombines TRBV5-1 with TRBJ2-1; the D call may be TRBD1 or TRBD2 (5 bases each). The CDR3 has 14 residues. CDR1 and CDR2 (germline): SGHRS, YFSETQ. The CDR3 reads CASSLDGGYNEQLF. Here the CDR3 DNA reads TGCGCCAGCAGCTTGGATGGGGGATACAATGAGCAGCTCTTC. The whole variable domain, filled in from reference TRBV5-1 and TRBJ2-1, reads KAGVTQTPRYLIKTRGQQVTLSCSPISGHRSVSWYQQTPGQGLQFLFEYFSETQRNKGNFPGRFSGRQFSNSRSEMNVSTLELGDSALYLCASSLDGGYNEQLFGPGTRLTVL.

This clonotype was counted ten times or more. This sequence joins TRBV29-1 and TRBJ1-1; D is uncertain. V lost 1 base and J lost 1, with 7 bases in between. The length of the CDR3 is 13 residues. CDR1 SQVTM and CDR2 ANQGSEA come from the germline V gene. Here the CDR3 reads CSVEAHSNTEAFF. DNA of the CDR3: TGCAGCGTTGAAGCCCACTCGAACACTGAAGCTTTCTTT. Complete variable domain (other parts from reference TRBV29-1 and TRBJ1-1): SAVISQKPSRDICQRGTSLTIQCQVDSQVTMMFWYRQQPGQSLTLIATANQGSEATYESGFVIDKFPISRPNLTFSTLTVSNMSPEDSSIYLCSVEAHSNTEAFFGQGTRLTVV.

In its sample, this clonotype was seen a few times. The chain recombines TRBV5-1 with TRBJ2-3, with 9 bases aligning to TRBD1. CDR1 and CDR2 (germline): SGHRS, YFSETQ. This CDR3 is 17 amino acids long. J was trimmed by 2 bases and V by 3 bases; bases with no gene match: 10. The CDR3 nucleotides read TGCGCCAGCAGCTGGACAACCGGGACAGGGATCACAGATACGCAGTATTTT. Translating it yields CASSWTTGTGITDTQYF.

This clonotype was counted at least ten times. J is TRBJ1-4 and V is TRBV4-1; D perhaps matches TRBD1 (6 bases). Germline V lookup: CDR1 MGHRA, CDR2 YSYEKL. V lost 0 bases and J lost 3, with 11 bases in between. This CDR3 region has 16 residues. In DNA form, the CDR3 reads TGCGCCAGCAGCCAAGATCATCCAGGGGCTAATGAAAAACTGTTTTTT. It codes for CASSQDHPGANEKLFF.

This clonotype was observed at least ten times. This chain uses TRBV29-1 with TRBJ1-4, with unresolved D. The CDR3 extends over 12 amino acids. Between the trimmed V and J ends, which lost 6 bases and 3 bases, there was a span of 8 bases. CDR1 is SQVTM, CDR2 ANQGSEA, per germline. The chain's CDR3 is CSVRESNEKLFF. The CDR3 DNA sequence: TGCAGCGTCCGGGAGTCTAATGAAAAACTGTTTTTT.